The 9 T cell receptor beta chains below come from one sample, sequenced in a study of human T cells and chemical hapten exposure. Each CDR3 protein gets one entry after TCRdb re-called the RACE reads with MiXCR. Found here are under 400,000 distinct CDR3 sequences, 4.5% to 5.5% of them singletons; the top ten hold approximately 2.8%. Time point noted: pre-sensitization, week 0. Treatment described: therapeutic diphenylcyclopropenone sensitization with weekly scalp DPC. Sequencing used whole blood, obtained in connection with sensitization to the hapten diphenylcyclopropenone (DPC). The receptors stem from a woman between 45 and 65 years old with alopecia areata. Some clones in this sample may be carry-over from other donors' samples.

The gene calls are TRBV7-3 and TRBJ2-1, with 7 positions matching TRBD2. Germline CDR1 and CDR2: SGHTA and FQGTGA. Losses at the gene ends were 8 bases for V and 7 bases for J; bases not matched to a gene: 8. This CDR3 region has 13 residues. DNA of the CDR3: TGTGCCAGCTGCGACGGGGGGTGGAATGAGCAGTTCTTC. It specifies CASCDGGWNEQFF.

This clonotype was counted a few times. V usage is TRBV6-2 or TRBV6-3 and J usage is TRBJ2-5, with D tentatively TRBD1 (5 bases). Trimming removed 5 bases at V and 0 bases at J, with 16 bases between. The CDR3 runs 16 residues. Looked up from germline, CDR1 is MNHEY and CDR2 is SVGEGT. The CDR3 DNA reads as TGTGCCAGCAGTCCCAGGTCAGGGTTGGACCAAGAGACCCAGTACTTC. It yields the protein CASSPRSGLDQETQYF.

There are many counts of this clonotype. V gene TRBV12-3 or TRBV12-4 combines with J gene TRBJ2-1; D is uncertain. V gave up 1 base and J gave up 12 bases, with 10 bases separating them. CDR3 size: 12 residues. The CDR3 loop is CASSLGSGRQFF. In nucleotides, the CDR3 is TGTGCCAGCAGTTTAGGGTCCGGTCGGCAGTTCTTC.

The rearrangement joins TRBV7-9 to TRBJ1-1, with 10 positions matching TRBD1. This CDR3 spans 15 amino acids. J lost 1 base, V lost 5 bases, and 4 bases had no gene match. Germline V gives CDR1 SEHNR, CDR2 FQNEAQ (reference sequence). CDR3 protein: CASSHWTGGNTEAFF. The DNA for the CDR3 is TGTGCCAGCAGCCACTGGACAGGGGGGAACACTGAAGCTTTCTTT. The variable domain in full, with the rest retrieved from reference TRBV7-9 and TRBJ1-1, is DTGVSQNPRHKITKRGQNVTFRCDPISEHNRLYWYRQTLGQGPEFLTYFQNEAQLEKSRLLSDRFSAERPKGSFSTLEIQRTEQGDSAMYLCASSHWTGGNTEAFFGQGTRLTVV.

This clonotype was counted between two and nine times. V is TRBV19 and J is TRBJ2-1; 10 positions match TRBD2. V shed 3 bases, J shed 7 bases, and the junction held 9 bases outside the gene matches. The CDR3 is 16 amino acids. Germline CDR1 is LNHDA and CDR2 is SQIVND (reference sequence). CDR3 sequence (DNA): TGTGCCAGTAGTATGCTAGCGGGAGTTGACGGGAATGAGCAGTTCTTC. Its protein product is CASSMLAGVDGNEQFF.

This clonotype was found many times. This chain connects TRBV7-2 to TRBJ1-5; 7 bases align to TRBD1. Trimming removed 5 bases from V and 5 bases from J; junction bases left unmatched: 3. Germline V CDR1 and CDR2: SGHTA, FQGNSA. This CDR3 is built from 13 residues. The CDR3 reads CASSGTVDQPQHF. In nucleotides, the CDR3 is TGTGCCAGCAGCGGGACAGTCGATCAGCCCCAGCATTTT.

As concerns this clonotype: With a much larger clone just one base away, this may be a read error. This chain links TRBV7-2 with TRBJ1-5, with 7 bases lining up with TRBD1. V lost 2 bases to trimming and J lost 6 bases; unmatched junction nucleotides: 1. This CDR3 is built from 13 residues. Germline V gene data show CDR1 as SGHTA and CDR2 as FQGNSA. The CDR3 sequence: CASSLTGAQPQHF. The CDR3 nucleotides are TGTGCCAGCAGCTTAACAGGGGCTCAGCCCCAGCATTTT.

This clonotype has just a few counts. This chain joins TRBV9 and TRBJ2-7; no firm D call. Per the germline V gene, CDR1 is SGDLS and CDR2 is YYNGEE. Trimming removed 0 bases from V and 6 bases from J, with 10 bases in between. This CDR3 contains 13 residues. DNA for the CDR3: TGTGCCAGCAGCGTAGCTATTGGGCGCGAGCAGTACTTC. Protein: CASSVAIGREQYF.

This clonotype turned up a few times. V usage is TRBV7-6 and J usage is TRBJ2-2, with TRBD2 identical over 8 bases. CDR3 size: 17 residues. V lost 2 bases, J lost 3 bases, and 8 bases stayed unmatched. Looked up from germline, CDR1 is SGHVS and CDR2 is FNYEAQ. CDR3 coding DNA: TGTGCCAGCAGCTTATCGGGACTAGTATATGACACCGGGGAGCTGTTTTTT. This translates into CASSLSGLVYDTGELFF.